These T cell receptor beta chains were read from a single sample in a study of cytomegalovirus exposure and HLA in healthy donors. The protocol was immunoSEQ multiplex PCR, while the TCRdb copy is restricted to in-frame clones and leaves out a portion. The sample shows about 150,000 clones, 85% of them seen only once. Sequenced sample: PBMCs. These receptors all come from a boy between 2 and 15 years old in good health and CMV-seronegative. The CDR3 runs from the conserved cysteine through the conserved F or W. Fields, in order: clone size, V gene, J gene, CDR3 length, D gene, CDR3 DNA, CDR3 protein. A D gene is named only where the DNA matches it firmly. The size of a clone is reported for some rows only, either as once, few or many, or as a class for expanded clones.

NA	TRBV10-1	TRBJ2-7	16	TRBD2	TGCGCCAGCAGTAAGGGACTAGCGGTGAAAAACTACGAGCAGTACTTC	CASSKGLAVKNYEQYF
NA	TRBV27	TRBJ2-5	13	NA	TGTGCCACCTTGGAGCGGGTTCCGGAGACCCAGTACTTC	CATLERVPETQYF
NA	TRBV6-6	TRBJ2-1	13	NA	TGTGCCAGCAGGTCAGGTACCTACAATGAGCAGTTCTTC	CASRSGTYNEQFF
NA	TRBV5-1	TRBJ1-4	15	TRBD1	TGCGCCAGCAGCAAAGGGAGACAGGGAAATGAAAAACTGTTTTTT	CASSKGRQGNEKLFF
once	TRBV5-6	TRBJ2-3	15	TRBD1	TGTGCCAGCAGCAAGGACAGGGTCGGAGAAGATACGCAGTATTTT	CASSKDRVGEDTQYF
NA	TRBV7-9	TRBJ1-5	16	TRBD1	TGTGCCAGCAGCTTAGGGGACAGTTGGGGCGATCAGCCCCAGCATTTT	CASSLGDSWGDQPQHF
NA	TRBV2	TRBJ1-6	16	NA	TGTGCCAGCAGGCCCGGGGGACTTCGTGGAAATTCACCCCTCCACTTT	CASRPGGLRGNSPLHF
NA	TRBV11-2	TRBJ2-1	16	TRBD1	TGTGCCAGCAGCTTAGTCGGGACAGCGAACTACAATGAGCAGTTCTTC	CASSLVGTANYNEQFF
NA	TRBV19	TRBJ1-2	12	TRBD1	TGTGCCAGTTCGGCAGGGGGGTATGGCTACACCTTC	CASSAGGYGYTF
NA	TRBV2	TRBJ1-5	15	TRBD1	TGTGCCAGCAGCGAGGGACAGGGGGCTGGACAGCCCCAGCATTTT	CASSEGQGAGQPQHF
NA	TRBV7-2	TRBJ2-1	17	TRBD2	TGTGCCAGCAGCCCGCGACTAGCGGAGGTACCCTACAATGAGCAGTTCTTC	CASSPRLAEVPYNEQFF
NA	TRBV7-9	TRBJ2-1	15	NA	TGTGCCAGCAGCGAAGCCAGGGAGGCCCGGAATGAGCAGTTCTTC	CASSEAREARNEQFF
NA	TRBV7-3	TRBJ1-2	15	NA	TGTGCCAGCAGCTTAACAGGGGTAGGGAACTATGGCTACACCTTC	CASSLTGVGNYGYTF
NA	TRBV5-4	TRBJ2-2	15	TRBD2	TGTGCCAGCAGCGCCAATGTGGGGGGGATCGGGGAGCTGTTTTTT	CASSANVGGIGELFF
NA	TRBV27	TRBJ2-1	19	TRBD2	TGTGCCAGCAGTTCCCCCGAGACCGGACTAGCGGGAGGAGGCGATGAGCAGTTCTTC	CASSSPETGLAGGGDEQFF
NA	TRBV5-1	TRBJ2-1	12	NA	TGCGCCAGCAGGCCGGACTTGAACGAGCAGTTCTTC	CASRPDLNEQFF
NA	TRBV9	TRBJ1-1	12	NA	TGTGCCAGCAGCGCGCAGGAAACTGAAGCTTTCTTT	CASSAQETEAFF
once	TRBV7-6	TRBJ1-3	13	NA	TGTGCCAGCAGCTTGGGGGGTGGAAACACCATATATTTT	CASSLGGGNTIYF
NA	TRBV19	TRBJ2-5	16	NA	TGTGCCAGTACCCCTCGGTTTCTAGCGATGGGAGAGACCCAGTACTTC	CASTPRFLAMGETQYF
medium-sized	TRBV2	TRBJ2-7	14	TRBD1	TGTGCCAGCAGTGACCCCGGACAGGGGTACGAGCAGTACTTC	CASSDPGQGYEQYF
once	TRBV5-4	TRBJ2-7	15	NA	TGTGCCAGCAGCGAACAGTATTCTTTCTCCTACGAGCAGTACTTC	CASSEQYSFSYEQYF
NA	TRBV27	TRBJ2-7	18	TRBD2	TGTGCCAGCAGTATATCTAGCGGGAGTAGGGTGAGCGCGTACGAGCAGTACTTC	CASSISSGSRVSAYEQYF
NA	TRBV11-2	TRBJ1-3	14	TRBD1	TGTGCCAGCAGCTGGGACAGGAGAGGAAACACCATATATTTT	CASSWDRRGNTIYF
NA	TRBV4-2	TRBJ2-3	15	TRBD2	TGTGCCAGCAGCCCCCTAGCGGGAGGGCCAGATACGCAGTATTTT	CASSPLAGGPDTQYF
NA	TRBV28	TRBJ2-6	16	TRBD2	TGTGCCAGCACCCCGCGGGGGGCAAGGGGGGCCAACGTCCTGACTTTC	CASTPRGARGANVLTF
NA	TRBV5-1	TRBJ1-4	14	TRBD1	TGCGCCAGCAGGACAGGGACAACTAATGAAAAACTGTTTTTT	CASRTGTTNEKLFF
NA	TRBV5-1	TRBJ1-1	15	TRBD1	TGCGCCAGCAGCTCAAAAGACAGGGGTGGAACTGAAGCTTTCTTT	CASSSKDRGGTEAFF
NA	TRBV6-1	TRBJ1-2	14	NA	TGTGCCAGCAGTGAAGGACCAGGGGTCTATGGCTACACCTTC	CASSEGPGVYGYTF
NA	TRBV6-5	TRBJ2-5	15	NA	TGTGCCAGCAGTTATTCCTACAGGGTACAAGAGACCCAGTACTTC	CASSYSYRVQETQYF
NA	TRBV6-1	TRBJ2-7	14	TRBD2	TGTGCCACCACACTAGCGGGAACTTCCTACGAGCAGTACTTC	CATTLAGTSYEQYF
NA	TRBV6-5	TRBJ2-3	15	NA	TGTGCCAGCAGCAGATGGTGGGATCAGGGAGATACGCAGTATTTT	CASSRWWDQGDTQYF
few	TRBV6-5	TRBJ1-2	13	TRBD1	TGTGCCAGCAGACAGGGGGCGCGCTATGGCTACACCTTC	CASRQGARYGYTF
NA	TRBV7-6	TRBJ2-1	18	TRBD1	TGTGCCAGCAGCTTCCGGCACGAGGGACAGGGGGAAAACAATGAGCAGTTCTTC	CASSFRHEGQGENNEQFF
NA	TRBV2	TRBJ2-1	15	NA	TGTGCCAGCAGTGAATGGGGGGACTCCCTAGGGGAGCAGTTCTTC	CASSEWGDSLGEQFF
NA	TRBV9	TRBJ2-3	15	NA	TGTGCCAGCAGCGGTAGCGGCATTCCCACAGATACGCAGTATTTT	CASSGSGIPTDTQYF
NA	TRBV11-2	TRBJ2-1	13	NA	TGTGCCAGCAGCTTAGAGTCGACAAATGAGCAGTTCTTC	CASSLESTNEQFF
NA	TRBV29-1	TRBJ2-1	11	NA	TGCAGCGTTGTACAGTACAATGAGCAGTTCTTC	CSVVQYNEQFF
NA	TRBV29-1	TRBJ2-7	13	TRBD1	TGCAGCGTTGATTTCGGGACAGGAGACGAGCAGTACTTC	CSVDFGTGDEQYF
NA	TRBV5-8	TRBJ1-4	14	NA	TGTGCCAGCAGCTTGTTCCGGGATGAAGAAAAACTGTTTTTT	CASSLFRDEEKLFF
NA	TRBV4-1	TRBJ2-2	16	NA	TGCGCCAGCAGCCTCTTGACAGGACCGAACACCGGGGAGCTGTTTTTT	CASSLLTGPNTGELFF
NA	TRBV5-4	TRBJ1-2	13	TRBD1	TGTGCCAGCAGCTTGGCACAGGGGTATGGCTACACCTTC	CASSLAQGYGYTF
NA	TRBV6-5	TRBJ1-2	13	NA	TGTGCCAGCAGGAAGTTTCTTCAGGATGGCTACACCTTC	CASRKFLQDGYTF
NA	TRBV6-1	TRBJ1-5	16	NA	TGTGCCAGCAGTGATGGTTTTGAGGGGGGCAATCAGCCCCAGCATTTT	CASSDGFEGGNQPQHF
NA	TRBV7-2	TRBJ2-1	15	NA	TGTGCCAGCAGCTCCACAGGGAGCTCCTACAATGAGCAGTTCTTC	CASSSTGSSYNEQFF
NA	TRBV28	TRBJ1-5	14	NA	TGTGCCAGCAGTTCGGGGTCCGGAGGTCAGCCCCAGCATTTT	CASSSGSGGQPQHF
NA	TRBV7-9	TRBJ1-2	15	NA	TGTTCCAGCAGCTCCGATACAGGCCCGAACTATGGCTACACCTTC	CSSSSDTGPNYGYTF
NA	TRBV19	TRBJ1-1	15	NA	TGTGCCAGTAGTATAGATCCCGGCAAGGGGACTGAAGCTTTCTTT	CASSIDPGKGTEAFF
few	TRBV4-1	TRBJ2-1	16	NA	TGCGCCAGCAGCCAAGAAGGCGGACTAAGCTACAATGAGCAGTTCTTC	CASSQEGGLSYNEQFF
NA	TRBV29-1	TRBJ2-5	13	NA	TGCAGCACCCGGGCGGGGGCATCAGAGACCCAGTACTTC	CSTRAGASETQYF
NA	TRBV28	TRBJ2-3	15	TRBD1	TGTGCCAGCAGCCTGGGGACAGGGGGCACAGATACGCAGTATTTT	CASSLGTGGTDTQYF
NA	TRBV7-9	TRBJ1-5	13	NA	TGTGCCAGCAGCCCCGGGGGCAATCAGCCCCAGCATTTT	CASSPGGNQPQHF
NA	TRBV5-1	TRBJ2-7	19	NA	TGCGCCAGCAACACTTCACCGAATGTACCCTCCAGGAAATCCTACGAGCAGTACTTC	CASNTSPNVPSRKSYEQYF
NA	TRBV27	TRBJ2-1	13	TRBD1	TGTGCCAGCAAGGGGGCATCCCTAAATGAGCAGTTCTTC	CASKGASLNEQFF